Listed here are 3 T cell receptor beta chains from one sample, sequenced in a study of CD4 and CD8 cells across lung adenocarcinoma regions. A single record per CDR3 protein comes from TCRdb applying MiXCR to the PCR reads. The sample has 16,000 or so distinct CDR3 sequences, around 50% seen once; the top ten hold less than 35%. The sample taken for sequencing was CD8+ T cells from the center of a lung tumor. These receptors came from a female donor with lung adenocarcinoma. The CD4 and CD8 labels of this study may be unreliable.

Only one count was recorded for this clonotype. No conserved phenylalanine or tryptophan is present at the end of the CDR3, so a read error is the likely explanation. It is unclear where the CDR3 begins or ends on the DNA, so no DNA is shown, and the CDR3 is as TCRdb lists it. V is TRBV6-1 and J is TRBJ2-5; the table's D call TRBD1 went unverified against the DNA. The CDR3 region is 18 residues in length, termini included. CDR1 and CDR2 from the germline V gene are MNHNS and SASEGT. CDR3 residues: CASSEPETEREAGAKTGA.

This chain connects TRBV6-1 to TRBJ1-4; 12 bases line up with TRBD1. Unmatched junction bases numbered 5, after V lost 3 bases and J lost 9 bases. This CDR3 comprises 15 residues. Germline CDR1 and CDR2: MNHNS and SASEGT. The CDR3 DNA is TGTGCCAGCAGTGAGCGGGACAGGGGGCTTCAAAAACTGTTTTTT. It is translated as CASSERDRGLQKLFF.

V and J are TRBV27 and TRBJ2-4; D tentatively reads TRBD1 or TRBD2 (5 bases each). Between the trimmed V and J ends, which lost 2 bases and 1 base, there was a span of 12 bases. The CDR3 extends over 16 amino acids. CDR1 and CDR2 from the germline V gene are MNHEY and SMNVEV (reference sequence). CDR3 protein: CASSLGEGYAKNIQYF. The CDR3 DNA sequence: TGTGCCAGCAGTTTAGGTGAGGGGTACGCCAAAAACATTCAGTACTTC.